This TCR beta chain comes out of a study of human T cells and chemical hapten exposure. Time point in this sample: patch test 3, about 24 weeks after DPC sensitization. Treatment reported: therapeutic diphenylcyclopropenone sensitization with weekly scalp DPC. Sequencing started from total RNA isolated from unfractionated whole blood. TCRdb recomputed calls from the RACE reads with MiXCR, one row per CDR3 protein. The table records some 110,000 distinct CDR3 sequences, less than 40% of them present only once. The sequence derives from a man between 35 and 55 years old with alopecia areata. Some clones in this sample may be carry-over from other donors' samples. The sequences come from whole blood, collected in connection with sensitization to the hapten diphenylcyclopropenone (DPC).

The CDR3 region is CASSDIAYTDTQYF. In DNA form, the CDR3 reads TGTGCCAGCAGCGACATAGCGTACACAGATACGCAGTATTTT. The gene calls are TRBV9 and TRBJ2-3; D might be TRBD2 (5 bases). The germline V gene encodes CDR1 SGDLS and CDR2 YYNGEE. Trimming stripped 3 bases from V and 2 bases from J, with 10 bases between. This CDR3 has 14 residues. The full variable domain, rest sourced from reference TRBV9 and TRBJ2-3, is DSGVTQTPKHLITATGQRVTLRCSPRSGDLSVYWYQQSLDQGLQFLIQYYNGEERAKGNILERFSAQQFPDLHSELNLSSLELGDSALYFCASSDIAYTDTQYFGPGTRLTVL.